Listed below are T cell receptor beta chains from one sample, sequenced in a study of blood T cell repertoires in COVID-19. The data were produced by immunoSEQ multiplex PCR, yet TCRdb's version contains in-frame clones alone and is incomplete. In the table there are about 270,000 clones, over 80% of which are singletons. Sequencing was done on a sample of PBMCs or T cells enriched from blood (not recorded which). These receptors all stem from a woman between 25 and 40 years old with acute COVID-19. Both conserved end residues are part of each CDR3. The order of the fields is D gene, V gene, clone size, J gene, CDR3 protein, CDR3 DNA. D genes are given only for firm matches. Size values are once, few and many counts, or a class for expanded clones, and some rows have none.

TRBD1	TRBV28	-	TRBJ2-3	CASSAARGTDTQYF	TGTGCCAGCAGTGCCGCCAGGGGGACAGATACGCAGTATTTT
-	TRBV6-2/TRBV6-3	-	TRBJ1-5	CASSYLGSGQPQHF	TGTGCCAGCAGTTACTTGGGGAGTGGTCAGCCCCAGCATTTT
-	TRBV2	-	TRBJ1-4	CASSQQGLIGEKLFF	TGTGCCAGCAGTCAGCAGGGGCTCATAGGAGAAAAACTGTTTTTT
TRBD1	TRBV10-3	few	TRBJ2-7	CAIRTGGSEQYF	TGTGCCATACGGACAGGGGGTAGCGAGCAGTACTTC
-	TRBV4-3	once	TRBJ1-5	CASSQMVTQPQHF	TGCGCCAGCAGCCAGATGGTGACACAACCCCAGCATTTT
-	TRBV14	-	TRBJ2-7	CASSLGLNLNEQYF	TGTGCCAGCAGCCTGGGACTTAATCTAAACGAGCAGTACTTC
-	TRBV5-8	-	TRBJ1-5	CASSLEPVSNQPQHF	TGTGCCAGCAGCTTGGAACCGGTTAGCAATCAGCCCCAGCATTTT
-	TRBV3-1/TRBV3-2	-	TRBJ2-3	CASSAPGLEVDTQYF	TGTGCCAGCAGCGCACCGGGACTCGAGGTAGATACGCAGTATTTT
-	TRBV2	-	TRBJ2-5	CASSEAVPQETQYF	TGTGCCAGCAGTGAGGCAGTGCCCCAAGAGACCCAGTACTTC
TRBD1	TRBV19	-	TRBJ2-7	CASSIQTGNGEQYF	TGTGCCAGTAGTATCCAGACAGGGAATGGAGAGCAGTACTTC
-	TRBV29-1	-	TRBJ2-3	CSVEDRRTSTDTQYF	TGCAGCGTTGAAGACAGGCGAACTAGCACAGATACGCAGTATTTT
TRBD2	TRBV2	-	TRBJ2-1	CASSGTKREGNEQFF	TGTGCCAGCAGTGGGACTAAGCGGGAGGGAAATGAGCAGTTCTTC
-	TRBV25-1	-	TRBJ2-7	CASTPPAGSVPEQYF	TGTGCCAGCACCCCCCCGGCGGGATCCGTTCCCGAGCAGTACTTC
-	TRBV5-1	-	TRBJ1-1	CASSFFQGQMNTEAFF	TGCGCCAGCAGCTTCTTCCAGGGTCAGATGAACACTGAAGCTTTCTTT
TRBD2	TRBV19	once	TRBJ2-2	CASSVGGRAIGGELFF	TGTGCCAGTAGTGTTGGGGGGAGGGCCATCGGCGGGGAGCTGTTTTTT
-	TRBV10-3	-	TRBJ1-1	CAISDSGARAFF	TGTGCCATCAGTGACTCTGGGGCCCGAGCTTTCTTT
TRBD2	TRBV2	-	TRBJ2-3	CASRREVGTDTQYF	TGTGCCAGCAGGCGGGAGGTTGGCACAGATACGCAGTATTTT
TRBD2	TRBV19	-	TRBJ2-2	CASSMGAREGNTGELFF	TGTGCCAGTAGTATGGGGGCCCGGGAGGGAAACACCGGGGAGCTGTTTTTT
TRBD2	TRBV2	-	TRBJ2-3	CASSDVGLAGGDTQYF	TGTGCCAGCAGTGACGTTGGGCTAGCGGGAGGAGATACGCAGTATTTT
-	TRBV3-1/TRBV3-2	-	TRBJ2-1	CASSQTGSSYNEQFF	TGTGCCAGCAGCCAGACCGGGAGCTCCTACAATGAGCAGTTCTTC
TRBD1	TRBV25-1	-	TRBJ1-4	CASSATRQGTNEKLFF	TGTGCCAGCAGTGCCACCAGACAGGGCACTAATGAAAAACTGTTTTTT
TRBD2	TRBV7-9	-	TRBJ2-1	CASSSMGTNGIDEQFF	TGTGCCAGCAGCTCAATGGGGACTAACGGGATTGATGAGCAGTTCTTC
TRBD1	TRBV2	-	TRBJ1-2	CASQRGGPREFGYTF	TGTGCCAGCCAGAGAGGGGGCCCCCGAGAGTTTGGCTACACCTTC
TRBD2	TRBV6-1	-	TRBJ2-7	CASSEGGRANEQYF	TGTGCCAGCAGTGAAGGCGGGAGGGCCAACGAGCAGTACTTC
TRBD1	TRBV10-3	-	TRBJ2-1	CAISEFRDSRNEQFF	TGTGCCATCAGTGAATTCCGGGACAGCCGGAATGAGCAGTTCTTC
-	TRBV7-9	-	TRBJ1-4	CASSLFTGGQGEKLFF	TGTGCCAGCAGCTTATTTACTGGGGGCCAAGGAGAAAAACTGTTTTTT
TRBD1	TRBV5-1	-	TRBJ2-7	CASSSGTGLEQYF	TGCGCCAGCAGCTCCGGGACAGGGCTTGAGCAGTACTTC
-	TRBV27	-	TRBJ2-7	CASSLAYGDEQYF	TGTGCCAGCAGTCTTGCTTATGGAGACGAGCAGTACTTC
TRBD1	TRBV7-2	-	TRBJ1-4	CASRRDSVATNEKLFF	TGTGCCAGCAGACGGGACAGCGTAGCAACTAATGAAAAACTGTTTTTT